This TCR beta chain was identified in a study of blood T cell repertoires in COVID-19. Study-wide background: T cells, B-cell-depleted T cells, or PBMCs provided the cDNA or gDNA that served as material.

This clone showed up just once. Under the authors' procedure: How many nucleated cells were present was estimated from reference gene primer amplification. Measured with immunoSEQ multiplex PCR; TCRdb has only the in-frame clones, and not every one. V and J calls and clone size are as listed in that table; D and trimming were resolved from the DNA. The repertoire holds about 260,000 clones, with about 90% as singletons. Per germline, CDR1 SGHRS and CDR2 YFSETQ. The CDR3 extends over 15 amino acids. J lost 0 bases, V lost 7 bases, and 6 bases had no gene match. Participants had their cohort set by participant-reported clinical history.

The chain carries TRBV5-1 and TRBJ2-3; 9 nucleotides line up with TRBD1. What was sequenced was PBMCs or T cells enriched from blood (not recorded which). This sequence originates from a man in his forties or fifties who had been exposed to COVID-19. The CDR3 DNA sequence: TGCGCCAGCGACGATGGACAGGGGAGCACAGATACGCAGTATTTT. Translating it yields CASDDGQGSTDTQYF.